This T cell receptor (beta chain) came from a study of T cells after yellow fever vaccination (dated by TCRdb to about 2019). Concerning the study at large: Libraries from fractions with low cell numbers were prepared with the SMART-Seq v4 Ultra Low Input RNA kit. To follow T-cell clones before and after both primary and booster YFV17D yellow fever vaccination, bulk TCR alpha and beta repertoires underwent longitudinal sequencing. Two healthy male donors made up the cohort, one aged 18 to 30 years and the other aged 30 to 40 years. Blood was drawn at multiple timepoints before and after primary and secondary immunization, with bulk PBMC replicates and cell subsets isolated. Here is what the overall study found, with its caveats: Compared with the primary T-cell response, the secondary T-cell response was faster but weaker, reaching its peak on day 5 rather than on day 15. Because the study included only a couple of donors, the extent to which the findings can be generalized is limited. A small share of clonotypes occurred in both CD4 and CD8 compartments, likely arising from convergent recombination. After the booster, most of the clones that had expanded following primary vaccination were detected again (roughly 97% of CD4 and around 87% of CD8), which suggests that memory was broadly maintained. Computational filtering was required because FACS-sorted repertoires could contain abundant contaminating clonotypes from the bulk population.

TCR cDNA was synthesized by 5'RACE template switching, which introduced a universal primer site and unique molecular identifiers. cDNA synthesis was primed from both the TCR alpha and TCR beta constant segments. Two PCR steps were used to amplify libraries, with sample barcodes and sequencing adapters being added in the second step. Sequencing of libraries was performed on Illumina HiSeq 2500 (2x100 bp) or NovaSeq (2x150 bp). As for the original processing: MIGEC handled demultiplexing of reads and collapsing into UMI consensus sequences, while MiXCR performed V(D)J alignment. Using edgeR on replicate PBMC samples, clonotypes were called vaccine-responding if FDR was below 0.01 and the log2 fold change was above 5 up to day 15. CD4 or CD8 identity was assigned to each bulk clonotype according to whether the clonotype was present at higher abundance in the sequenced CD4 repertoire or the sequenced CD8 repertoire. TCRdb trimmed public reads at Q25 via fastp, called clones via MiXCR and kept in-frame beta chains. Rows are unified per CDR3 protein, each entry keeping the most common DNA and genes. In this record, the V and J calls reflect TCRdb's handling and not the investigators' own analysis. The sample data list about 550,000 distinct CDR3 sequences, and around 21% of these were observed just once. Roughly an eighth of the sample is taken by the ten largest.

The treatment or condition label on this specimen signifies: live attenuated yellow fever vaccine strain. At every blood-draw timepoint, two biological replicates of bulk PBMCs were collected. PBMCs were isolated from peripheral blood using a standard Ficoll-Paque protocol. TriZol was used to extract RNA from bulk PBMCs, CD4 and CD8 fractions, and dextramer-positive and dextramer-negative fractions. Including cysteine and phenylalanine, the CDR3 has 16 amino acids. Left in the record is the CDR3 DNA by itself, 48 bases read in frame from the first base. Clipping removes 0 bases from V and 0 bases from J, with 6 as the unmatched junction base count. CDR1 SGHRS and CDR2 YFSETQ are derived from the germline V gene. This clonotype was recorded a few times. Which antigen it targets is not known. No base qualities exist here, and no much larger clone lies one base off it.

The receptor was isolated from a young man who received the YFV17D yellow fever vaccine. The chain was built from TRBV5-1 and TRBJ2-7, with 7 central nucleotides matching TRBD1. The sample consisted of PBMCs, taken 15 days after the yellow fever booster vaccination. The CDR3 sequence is CASSLGPTGSSYEQYF. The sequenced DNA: TGCGCCAGCAGCTTGGGGCCGACAGGGAGCTCCTACGAGCAGTACTTC.